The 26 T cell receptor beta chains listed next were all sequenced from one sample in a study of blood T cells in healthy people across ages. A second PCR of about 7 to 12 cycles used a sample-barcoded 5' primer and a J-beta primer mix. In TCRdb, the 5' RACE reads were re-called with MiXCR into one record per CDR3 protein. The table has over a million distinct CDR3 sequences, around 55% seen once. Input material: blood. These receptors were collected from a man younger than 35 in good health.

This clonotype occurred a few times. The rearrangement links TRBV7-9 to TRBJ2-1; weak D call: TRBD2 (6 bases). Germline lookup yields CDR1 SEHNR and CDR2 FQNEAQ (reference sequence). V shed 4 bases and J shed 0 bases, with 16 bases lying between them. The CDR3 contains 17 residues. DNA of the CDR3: TGTGCCAGCAGCTCCTACACGACTAGTCACTCCTACAATGAGCAGTTCTTC. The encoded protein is CASSSYTTSHSYNEQFF. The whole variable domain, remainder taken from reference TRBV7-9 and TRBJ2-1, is DTGVSQNPRHKITKRGQNVTFRCDPISEHNRLYWYRQTLGQGPEFLTYFQNEAQLEKSRLLSDRFSAERPKGSFSTLEIQRTEQGDSAMYLCASSSYTTSHSYNEQFFGPGTRLTVL.

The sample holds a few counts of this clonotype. The CDR3 DNA reads TGTGCCAGCAGCACCGGGACAGGGGGGTTCTTC. This codes for CASSTGTGGFF. The rearrangement joins TRBV6-2 or TRBV6-3 to TRBJ2-1, with TRBD1 identical over 11 bases. The trim removed 6 bases at V and 15 bases at J, leaving 4 bases unmatched. From germline, CDR1 is MNHEY and CDR2 SVGEGT. The CDR3 runs to 11 residues.

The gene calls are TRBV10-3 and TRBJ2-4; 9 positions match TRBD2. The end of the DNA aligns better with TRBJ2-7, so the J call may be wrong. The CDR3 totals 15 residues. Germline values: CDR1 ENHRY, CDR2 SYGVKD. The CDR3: CAISDGGRAHYEQYF. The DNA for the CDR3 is TGTGCCATCAGTGACGGCGGGAGGGCCCATTACGAGCAGTACTTC.

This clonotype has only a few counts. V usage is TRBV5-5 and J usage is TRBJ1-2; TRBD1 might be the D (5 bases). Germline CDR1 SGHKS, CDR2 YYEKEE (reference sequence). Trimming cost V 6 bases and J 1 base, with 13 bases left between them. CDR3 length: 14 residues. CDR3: CASTSGEVNYGYTF. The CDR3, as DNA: TGTGCCAGCACTTCGGGGGAGGTTAACTATGGCTACACCTTC.

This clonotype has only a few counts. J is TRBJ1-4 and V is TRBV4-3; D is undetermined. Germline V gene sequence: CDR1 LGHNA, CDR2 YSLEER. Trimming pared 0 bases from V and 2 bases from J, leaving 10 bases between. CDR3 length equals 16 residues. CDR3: CASSQDPGGTNEKLFF. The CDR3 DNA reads TGCGCCAGCAGCCAAGATCCGGGAGGGACTAATGAAAAACTGTTTTTT.

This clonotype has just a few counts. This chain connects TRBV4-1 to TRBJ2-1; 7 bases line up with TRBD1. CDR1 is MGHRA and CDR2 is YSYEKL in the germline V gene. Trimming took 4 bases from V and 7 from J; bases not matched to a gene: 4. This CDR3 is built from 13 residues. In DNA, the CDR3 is TGCGCCAGCAGCCGGGGGACAGATAATGAGCAGTTCTTC. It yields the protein CASSRGTDNEQFF.

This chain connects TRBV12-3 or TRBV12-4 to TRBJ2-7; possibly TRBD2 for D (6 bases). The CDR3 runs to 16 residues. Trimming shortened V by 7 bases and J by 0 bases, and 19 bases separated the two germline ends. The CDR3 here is CASTRRGRVLSYEQYF. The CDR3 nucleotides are TGTGCCAGCACAAGGAGGGGCAGGGTTCTCTCCTACGAGCAGTACTTC.

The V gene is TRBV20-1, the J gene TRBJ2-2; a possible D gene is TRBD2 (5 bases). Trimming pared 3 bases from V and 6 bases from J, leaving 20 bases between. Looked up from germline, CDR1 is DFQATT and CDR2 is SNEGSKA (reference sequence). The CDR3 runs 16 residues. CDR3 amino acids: CSASRQSWEHPGELFF. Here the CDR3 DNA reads TGCAGTGCTAGTAGGCAGTCGTGGGAGCACCCCGGGGAGCTGTTTTTT.

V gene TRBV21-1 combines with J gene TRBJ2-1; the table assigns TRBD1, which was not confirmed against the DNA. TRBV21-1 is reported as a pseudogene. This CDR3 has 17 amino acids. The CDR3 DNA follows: TGTGCCAGCAGCACCCACCGGGACAGGCTAGGGGTCAATGAGCAGTTCTTC. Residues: CASSTHRDRLGVNEQFF.

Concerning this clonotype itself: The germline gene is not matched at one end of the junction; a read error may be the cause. CDR3 nucleotides: TGCGGCAGCAGCACTCAAACGGGAATCCACAATGAGCAGTTCTTC. Residues: CGSSTQTGIHNEQFF. This chain connects TRBV4-1 to TRBJ2-1; tentative D call: TRBD2 (5 bases). This CDR3 spans 15 amino acids. The germline V gene encodes CDR1 MGHRA and CDR2 YSYEKL.

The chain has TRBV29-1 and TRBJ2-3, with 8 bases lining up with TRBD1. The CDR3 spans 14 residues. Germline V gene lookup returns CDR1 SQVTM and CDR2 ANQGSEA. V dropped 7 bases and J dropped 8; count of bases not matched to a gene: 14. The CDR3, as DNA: TGCAGCGCGTCGACAGGGGCTGGGGCAGGTACGCAGTATTTT. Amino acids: CSASTGAGAGTQYF.

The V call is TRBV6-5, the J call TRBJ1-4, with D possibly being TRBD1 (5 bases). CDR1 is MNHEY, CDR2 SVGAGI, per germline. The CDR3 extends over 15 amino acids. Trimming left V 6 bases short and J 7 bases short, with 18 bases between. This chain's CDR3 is CASSHQVQGSEKLFF. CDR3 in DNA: TGTGCCAGCAGCCACCAGGTTCAGGGTTCTGAAAAACTGTTTTTT.

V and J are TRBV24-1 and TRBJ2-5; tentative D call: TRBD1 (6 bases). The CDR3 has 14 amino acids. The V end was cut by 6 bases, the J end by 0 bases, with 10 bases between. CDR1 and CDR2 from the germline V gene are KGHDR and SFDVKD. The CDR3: CATSTGQYQETQYF. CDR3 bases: TGTGCCACCAGTACCGGACAGTACCAAGAGACCCAGTACTTC.

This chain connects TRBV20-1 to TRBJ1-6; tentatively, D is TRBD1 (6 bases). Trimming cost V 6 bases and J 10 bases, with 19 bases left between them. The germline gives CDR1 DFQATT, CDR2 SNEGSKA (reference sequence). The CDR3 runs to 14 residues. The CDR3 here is CSALRDNTASPLHF. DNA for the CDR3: TGCAGTGCCCTGAGGGACAATACAGCCTCACCCCTCCACTTT.

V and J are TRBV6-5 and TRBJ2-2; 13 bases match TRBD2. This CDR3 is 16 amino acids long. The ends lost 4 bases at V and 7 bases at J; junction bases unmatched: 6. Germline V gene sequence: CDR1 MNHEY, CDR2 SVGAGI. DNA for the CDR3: TGTGCCAGCAGTTTCACTAGCGGGGGGGCAGGCGGGGAGCTGTTTTTT. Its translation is CASSFTSGGAGGELFF.

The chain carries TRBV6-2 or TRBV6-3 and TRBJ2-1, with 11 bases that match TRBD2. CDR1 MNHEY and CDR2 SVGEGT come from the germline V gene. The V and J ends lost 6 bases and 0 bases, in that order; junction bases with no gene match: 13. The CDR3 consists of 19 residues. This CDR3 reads CASSRLAGPSRSSYNEQFF. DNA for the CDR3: TGTGCCAGCAGCCGACTAGCGGGACCATCAAGGAGCTCCTACAATGAGCAGTTCTTC.

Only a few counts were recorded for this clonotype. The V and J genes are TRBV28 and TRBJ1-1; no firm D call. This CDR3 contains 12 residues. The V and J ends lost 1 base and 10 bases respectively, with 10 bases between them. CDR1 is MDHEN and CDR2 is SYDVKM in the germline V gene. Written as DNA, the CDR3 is TGTGCCAGCAGTTTATCTGATAAGTCAGCTTTCTTT. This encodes CASSLSDKSAFF.

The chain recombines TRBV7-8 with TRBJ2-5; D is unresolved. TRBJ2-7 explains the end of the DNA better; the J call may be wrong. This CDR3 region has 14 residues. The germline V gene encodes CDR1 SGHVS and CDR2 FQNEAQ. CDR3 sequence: CASSPRQKNYEQYF. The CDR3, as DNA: TGTGCCAGCAGCCCCCGGCAGAAAAACTACGAGCAGTACTTC.

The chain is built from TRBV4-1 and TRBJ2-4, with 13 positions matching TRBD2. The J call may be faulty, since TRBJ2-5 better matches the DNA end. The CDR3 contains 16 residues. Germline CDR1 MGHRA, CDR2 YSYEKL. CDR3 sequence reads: CASSPRTSGSGETQYF. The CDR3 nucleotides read TGCGCCAGCAGCCCCCGGACTAGCGGGAGCGGGGAGACCCAGTACTTC.

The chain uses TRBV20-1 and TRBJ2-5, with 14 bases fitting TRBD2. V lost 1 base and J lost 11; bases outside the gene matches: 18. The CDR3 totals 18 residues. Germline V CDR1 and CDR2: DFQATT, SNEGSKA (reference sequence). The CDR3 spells CSARGVGGGLAGENEQYF. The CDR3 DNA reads TGCAGTGCTAGAGGAGTTGGTGGGGGACTAGCGGGAGAGAATGAGCAGTACTTC.

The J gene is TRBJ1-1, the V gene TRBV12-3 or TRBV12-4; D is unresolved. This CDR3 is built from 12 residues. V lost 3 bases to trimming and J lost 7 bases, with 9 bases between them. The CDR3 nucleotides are TGTGCCAGCAGTTTCAGCTTGAATGAAGCTTTCTTT. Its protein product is CASSFSLNEAFF.

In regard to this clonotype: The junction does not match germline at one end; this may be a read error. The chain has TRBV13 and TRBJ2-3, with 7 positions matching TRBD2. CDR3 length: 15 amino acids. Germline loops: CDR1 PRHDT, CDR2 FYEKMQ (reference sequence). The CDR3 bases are TGTGCCAGCAGCCCCCGGGCTAGCGGCACAGAGACGCAGTATTTT. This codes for CASSPRASGTETQYF.

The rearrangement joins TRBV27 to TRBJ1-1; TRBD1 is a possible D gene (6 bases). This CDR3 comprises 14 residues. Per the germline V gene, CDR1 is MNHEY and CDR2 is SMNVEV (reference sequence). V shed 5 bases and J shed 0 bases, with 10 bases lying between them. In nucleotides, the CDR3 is TGTGCCAGCAGTCCTAGGGGGATGAACACTGAAGCTTTCTTT. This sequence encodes CASSPRGMNTEAFF.

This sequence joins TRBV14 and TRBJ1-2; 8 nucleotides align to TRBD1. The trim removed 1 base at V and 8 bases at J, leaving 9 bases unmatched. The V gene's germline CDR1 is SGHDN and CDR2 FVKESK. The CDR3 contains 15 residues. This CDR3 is CASSQGWTGREGYTF. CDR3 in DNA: TGTGCCAGCAGCCAAGGGTGGACAGGGCGGGAAGGCTACACCTTC.

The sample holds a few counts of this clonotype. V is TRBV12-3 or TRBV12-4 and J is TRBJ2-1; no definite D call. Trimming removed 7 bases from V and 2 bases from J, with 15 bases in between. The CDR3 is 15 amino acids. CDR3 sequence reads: CASTLVIQTYNEQFF. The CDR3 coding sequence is TGTGCCAGCACCCTGGTAATTCAAACCTACAATGAGCAGTTCTTC.

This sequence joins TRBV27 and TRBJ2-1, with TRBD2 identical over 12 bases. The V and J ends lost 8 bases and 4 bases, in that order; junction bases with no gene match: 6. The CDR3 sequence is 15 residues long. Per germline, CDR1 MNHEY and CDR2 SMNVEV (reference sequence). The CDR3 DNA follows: TGTGCCAGCGCCCGGACTAGCGGGGCATACAATGAGCAGTTCTTC. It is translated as CASARTSGAYNEQFF.